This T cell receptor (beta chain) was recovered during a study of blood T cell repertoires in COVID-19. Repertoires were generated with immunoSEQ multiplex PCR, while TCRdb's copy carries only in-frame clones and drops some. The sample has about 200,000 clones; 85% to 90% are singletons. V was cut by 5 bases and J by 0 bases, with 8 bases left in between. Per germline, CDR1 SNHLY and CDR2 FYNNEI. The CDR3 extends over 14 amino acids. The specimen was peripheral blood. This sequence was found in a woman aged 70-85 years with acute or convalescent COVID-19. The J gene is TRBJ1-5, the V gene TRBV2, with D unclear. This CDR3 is CASSLVYSNQPQHF. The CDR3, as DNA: TGTGCCAGCAGTCTAGTTTATAGCAATCAGCCCCAGCATTTT.